A single sample is the source of the 23 T cell receptor beta chains below, sequenced in a study of shared clonotypes between healthy human individuals. The assay was immunoSEQ multiplex PCR, and TCRdb's table has in-frame clones only and misses some. Of 2 million to 3 million clones listed, 90% to 95% are singletons. The specimen sequenced was naive CD4+ T cells from PBMCs. Subset: CD45RA+ positively selected. The receptors derive from a man aged 18-30 years in good health. Some clones in this sample may be carry-over from other donors' samples.

The chain is built from TRBV27 and TRBJ1-4, with 10 bases that match TRBD1. J lost 8 bases, V lost 3 bases, and 12 bases had no gene match. The CDR3 contains 17 residues. The germline V gene has CDR1 MNHEY and CDR2 SMNVEV (reference sequence). CDR3 DNA sequence: TGTGCCAGCAGTTTCCTCACCCCGACAGGGGGCTCGGAAAAACTGTTTTTT. Encoded protein: CASSFLTPTGGSEKLFF.

This chain uses TRBV6-5 with TRBJ1-2; D not resolved. The germline V gene has CDR1 MNHEY and CDR2 SVGAGI. V gave up 0 bases and J gave up 8 bases, with 19 bases separating them. The CDR3 is made up of 16 amino acids. The CDR3 reads CASSYSSGFLDGGYTF. CDR3 coding DNA: TGTGCCAGCAGTTACTCATCGGGTTTTCTTGATGGAGGCTACACCTTC.

The genes are TRBV5-1 and TRBJ1-2, with D perhaps TRBD1 (6 bases). CDR1 and CDR2 from the germline V gene are SGHRS and YFSETQ. The CDR3 totals 12 residues. The V end was cut by 4 bases, the J end by 8 bases, with 12 bases between. Here the CDR3 reads CASSKDSYGYTF. The CDR3 DNA reads TGCGCCAGCAGCAAGGACAGTTACGGCTACACCTTC.

V gene TRBV2 combines with J gene TRBJ1-4; 12 nucleotides align to TRBD1. The J segment lost 9 bases and the V segment lost 5 bases, leaving 4 bases of the junction unmatched. Germline V CDR1 and CDR2: SNHLY, FYNNEI. The CDR3 has 14 amino acids. The CDR3, as DNA: TGTGCCAGCAGTCGGGGACAGGGGGCACAAAAACTGTTTTTT. Translating it yields CASSRGQGAQKLFF. Filled out from reference TRBV2 and TRBJ1-4, the complete variable domain reads EPEVTQTPSHQVTQMGQEVILRCVPISNHLYFYWYRQILGQKVEFLVSFYNNEISEKSEIFDDQFSVERPDGSNFTLKIRSTKLEDSAMYFCASSRGQGAQKLFFGSGTQLSVL.

As for this clone: A clone one base away is much larger, so this may be a read error. This chain joins TRBV7-2 and TRBJ1-1; D uncertain. Germline V lookup: CDR1 SGHTA, CDR2 FQGNSA. The ends were cut back, 3 bases at V and 1 base at J, with 6 bases in the middle. This CDR3 contains 13 residues. The CDR3 is CASSFDGNTEAFF. The CDR3, as DNA: TGTGCCAGCAGCTTCGATGGGAACACTGAAGCTTTCTTT.

The chain recombines TRBV5-1 with TRBJ2-1; D not certain. V gave up 0 bases and J gave up 9 bases, with 16 bases separating them. Germline CDR1 and CDR2: SGHRS and YFSETQ. The CDR3 consists of 15 residues. The CDR3 DNA is TGCGCCAGCAGCTTGGCCCAACCGGCGATAAGTGAGCAGTTCTTC. Residues: CASSLAQPAISEQFF.

The chain is built from TRBV7-6 and TRBJ2-3; 10 bases match TRBD2. CDR3 size: 19 residues. Germline loops: CDR1 SGHVS, CDR2 FNYEAQ. Losses at the gene ends were 5 bases for V and 0 bases for J; bases not matched to a gene: 14. The CDR3 reads CASSRRAGTSVASTDTQYF. In nucleotides, the CDR3 is TGTGCCAGCAGCCGAAGGGCCGGGACTAGCGTCGCTAGCACAGATACGCAGTATTTT.

The J gene is TRBJ2-5, the V gene TRBV7-3; 10 positions match TRBD1. Germline V gene sequence: CDR1 SGHTA, CDR2 FQGTGA. The CDR3 contains 15 residues. Unmatched junction bases numbered 7, after V lost 5 bases and J lost 4 bases. CDR3 in amino acids: CASSPTGGASETQYF. The CDR3 region has the DNA TGTGCCAGCAGCCCGACAGGGGGCGCGTCAGAGACCCAGTACTTC.

V is TRBV5-6 and J is TRBJ2-3, with 9 bases identical to TRBD1. The CDR3 covers 17 residues. Germline CDR1 and CDR2: SGHDT and YYEEEE. V was clipped by 2 bases and J by 7 bases; unmatched bases: 14. CDR3 bases: TGTGCCAGCAGCTTCCCGACAGGGGGTAATTTATGGAATACGCAGTATTTT. Its protein is CASSFPTGGNLWNTQYF. The variable domain in full, with the rest retrieved from reference TRBV5-6 and TRBJ2-3, is DAGVTQSPTHLIKTRGQQVTLRCSPKSGHDTVSWYQQALGQGPQFIFQYYEEEERQRGNFPDRFSGHQFPNYSSELNVNALLLGDSALYLCASSFPTGGNLWNTQYFGPGTRLTVL.

As to this clone: The identical CDR3 is also encoded by other nucleotide sequences in the sample. The V and J genes are TRBV9 and TRBJ2-1, with TRBD2 matching over 7 bases. J was trimmed by 3 bases and V by 0 bases; bases with no gene match: 3. Germline V gene data show CDR1 as SGDLS and CDR2 as YYNGEE. CDR3 size: 15 residues. The CDR3 region is CASSVGASGYNEQFF. The CDR3 DNA sequence: TGTGCCAGCAGCGTAGGTGCTAGCGGCTACAATGAGCAGTTCTTC.

This chain links TRBV30 with TRBJ1-1, with D tentatively TRBD1 (5 bases). Germline values: CDR1 GTSNPN, CDR2 SVGIG (reference sequence). The CDR3 has 13 residues. V was clipped by 0 bases and J by 5 bases, with 10 bases between them. The DNA of the CDR3 is TGTGCCTGGAGTGTTACAGGTCAAACTGAAGCTTTCTTT. Amino acids: CAWSVTGQTEAFF.

This clone has a single count. The V gene is TRBV28, the J gene TRBJ2-2; D ambiguous. CDR3 length: 14 amino acids. V was trimmed by 5 bases and J by 0 bases, leaving 7 bases between them. The germline V gene has CDR1 MDHEN and CDR2 SYDVKM. CDR3 sequence: CASSPRSNTGELFF. The CDR3 DNA follows: TGTGCCAGCAGTCCCCGGTCGAACACCGGGGAGCTGTTTTTT.

This clone appeared a single time. The chain uses TRBV4-2 and TRBJ2-4; weak D call: TRBD2 (5 bases). The germline gives CDR1 LGHNA, CDR2 YNFKEQ. The ends were cut back, 0 bases at V and 5 bases at J, with 14 bases in the middle. The CDR3 spans 16 residues. CDR3 in DNA: TGTGCCAGCAGCCAAGACCTAGGTCGGGGTCAAAACATTCAGTACTTC. This codes for CASSQDLGRGQNIQYF.

CDR3 coding DNA: TGCGCCAGCAGCTTGGGGGGTTGGCAAGAGACCCAGTACTTC. Translated, it gives CASSLGGWQETQYF. V is TRBV5-1 and J is TRBJ2-5; no clear D. Trimming left V 0 bases short and J 2 bases short, with 8 bases between. The CDR3 consists of 14 residues. The germline gives CDR1 SGHRS, CDR2 YFSETQ.

The rearrangement uses TRBV5-1 and TRBJ2-3, with 9 bases matching TRBD2. CDR3 length equals 17 residues. Germline CDR1 and CDR2: SGHRS and YFSETQ. V trimming: 4 bases; J trimming: 2 bases; junction bases outside the gene matches: 11. The CDR3 nucleotides read TGCGCCAGCAGCCAAAACGTAGCGGGAGCGGACACAGATACGCAGTATTTT. It is translated as CASSQNVAGADTDTQYF.

This clone was detected once. This rearrangement joins TRBV2 to TRBJ1-3; D is perhaps TRBD1 (5 bases). This CDR3 spans 14 amino acids. Germline V lookup: CDR1 SNHLY, CDR2 FYNNEI. V lost 6 bases, J lost 6 bases, and 15 bases lay in between. The CDR3 region has the DNA TGTGCCAGCAGAAGGCTCGGGGGAGTAAACACCATATATTTT. This translates into CASRRLGGVNTIYF.

The chain recombines TRBV5-4 with TRBJ1-6; TRBD1 might be the D (5 bases). CDR1 and CDR2 from the germline V gene are SGHNT and YYREEE (reference sequence). The CDR3 has 15 amino acids. With 1 base removed from V and 5 bases from J, the gap between germline ends came to 10 bases. CDR3 region: CASSLWGGDNSPLHF. As DNA, the CDR3 is TGTGCCAGCAGCTTGTGGGGCGGGGATAATTCACCCCTCCACTTT.

This clone turned up a few times. The chain links TRBV28 to TRBJ1-5; TRBD1 is a possible D gene (5 bases). V lost 6 bases, J lost 7 bases, and 19 bases lay in between. CDR1 MDHEN and CDR2 SYDVKM come from the germline V gene. The CDR3 covers 15 residues. CDR3 amino acids: CASSLEGMGDQPQHF. The CDR3 bases are TGTGCCAGCAGCTTGGAGGGAATGGGGGACCAGCCCCAGCATTTT.

The chain couples TRBV9 to TRBJ2-7, with 7 bases that match TRBD1. Germline loops: CDR1 SGDLS, CDR2 YYNGEE. After removal of 3 bases from V and 5 bases from J, the junction contained 8 bases not matched to a gene. The CDR3 extends over 14 amino acids. CDR3 coding DNA: TGTGCCAGCAGCGCCCAGGGGGAACAGCACGAGCAGTACTTC. Protein: CASSAQGEQHEQYF.

The rearrangement joins TRBV1 to TRBJ2-7. TRBV1 is labeled a pseudogene. The CDR3 spans 15 residues. CDR3 residues: CTSSRPTRAIYEQYF. The CDR3 DNA is TGCACCAGCAGCCGGCCAACTCGTGCGATCTACGAGCAGTACTTC.

In DNA, the CDR3 is TGTGCCAGTAGTATCACTCCTTTCGGACTAGCGGGACCCGAGCAGTTCTTC. Protein product: CASSITPFGLAGPEQFF. V usage is TRBV19 and J usage is TRBJ2-1; 12 nucleotides align to TRBD2. Unmatched junction bases numbered 13, after V lost 3 bases and J lost 10 bases. The CDR3 has 17 amino acids. Per the germline V gene, CDR1 is LNHDA and CDR2 is SQIVND (reference sequence).

This clone has just one count. V usage is TRBV9 and J usage is TRBJ2-3; TRBD2 might be the D (5 bases). V lost 4 bases and J 3 bases, leaving 12 bases between the germline ends. CDR3 length: 14 residues. From germline, CDR1 is SGDLS and CDR2 YYNGEE. CDR3 sequence reads: CASSPRGFTDTQYF. The CDR3 nucleotides read TGTGCCAGCAGCCCCCGGGGTTTTACAGATACGCAGTATTTT.

V gene TRBV30 combines with J gene TRBJ1-3; D possibly corresponds to TRBD1 (5 bases). There are 17 residues in the CDR3. The V gene's germline CDR1 is GTSNPN and CDR2 SVGIG (reference sequence). V was shortened by 1 base and J by 4 bases, with 20 bases between the two germline ends. The CDR3 nucleotides read TGTGCCTGGAGTGGAGGCCAGGGCACTCTTTCCGGAAACACCATATATTTT. Amino acid sequence: CAWSGGQGTLSGNTIYF.